Reported below is one T cell receptor (beta chain). Its antigen is still unknown. Antigen-specific CD4+ T cells were expanded (with viral peptide pools) by the ViraFEST assay ahead of sequencing. When ten to eleven days of culture had elapsed, CD4+ T cells were isolated. Two doses of BNT162b2 or mRNA-1273 vaccine were administered to participants. PBMC cultures contained some 2.1 million cells per well, approximately 10 IU/ml IL-2 and roughly 10 ug/ml peptides. The source of the sample is a study of vaccination effects on CD4 cells after COVID-19. Overall study context: Samples collected post-vaccine were obtained a median of 72 days after the second dose.

Broader study findings: The study found marked clonal contraction of infection- and vaccine-induced clones late after vaccination.

Clones were sequenced by immunoSEQ multiplex PCR, and TCRdb holds only the in-frame ones, with some missing. The top ten hold approximately 1.6% of the sample, which has about 33,000 clones, around 82% seen once. The germline CDR1 and CDR2 sequences are LNHDA and SQIVND (reference sequence). V trimming: 9 bases; J trimming: 4 bases; junction bases outside the gene matches: 12. The CDR3 contains 15 residues. The clonotype comes from a human donor who received a COVID-19 vaccine. Some clones in this sample may be carry-over from other donors' samples. This chain connects TRBV19 to TRBJ2-1; 7 positions match TRBD1. The sample here was CD4+ T cells from PBMCs cultured with HCoV-NL63 spike peptides, taken after COVID-19 vaccination. The CDR3 DNA reads as TGTGCCAGCAAAAGAGGGACAGACTATTACAATGAGCAGTTCTTC. Its protein is CASKRGTDYYNEQFF.